These 18 T cell receptor beta chains came from one sample sequenced in a study of read filtering for tumor transcriptome and immune sequencing. Molecular barcoded adaptors covering alpha/delta and beta/gamma chains were used on approximately 400 ng RNA. TCRdb analysed the reads with MiXCR anew, one entry per CDR3 protein. The data show about 62,000 distinct CDR3 sequences, around a fifth seen once. Sequencing was carried out using a population of CD138-negative cells sorted from bone marrow. Source of these receptors: a donor older than 35 with multiple myeloma.

There are many counts of this clonotype. The chain links TRBV13 to TRBJ2-7; D not resolved. Germline V gene sequence: CDR1 PRHDT, CDR2 FYEKMQ (reference sequence). This CDR3 has 15 residues. Trimming took 0 bases from V and 0 from J, leaving 9 bases between them. The CDR3 DNA is TGTGCCAGCAGCTTAGGGACGGCGAGCTCCTACGAGCAGTACTTC. This gives the protein CASSLGTASSYEQYF.

Ten or more counts support this clonotype. In DNA, the CDR3 is TGTGCCACCAGTGATTTGGGACAGGGGGCTGCCACAGATACGCAGTATTTT. It is translated as CATSDLGQGAATDTQYF. This chain uses TRBV24-1 with TRBJ2-3, with 11 bases that match TRBD1. After removal of 0 bases from V and 2 bases from J, the junction contained 3 bases not matched to a gene. CDR1 is KGHDR and CDR2 is SFDVKD in the germline V gene. The CDR3 consists of 17 residues.

Only one count was recorded for this clonotype. The gene calls are TRBV20-1 and TRBJ2-7; no reliable D call. V lost 3 bases and J 5 bases, leaving 14 bases between the germline ends. Germline V CDR1 and CDR2: DFQATT, SNEGSKA (reference sequence). The CDR3 totals 13 residues. In nucleotides, the CDR3 is TGCAGTGCTAGGGGCAGTTCGTCCCACGAGCAGTACTTC. The encoded protein is CSARGSSSHEQYF.

This clonotype showed up many times. V usage is TRBV6-5 and J usage is TRBJ1-5, with 8 bases aligning to TRBD1. Germline V gene data show CDR1 as MNHEY and CDR2 as SVGAGI. This CDR3 contains 15 residues. Trimming took 6 bases from V and 3 from J; bases not matched to a gene: 7. CDR3: CASSPDRAYNQPQHF. DNA for the CDR3: TGTGCCAGCAGCCCGGACAGGGCCTACAATCAGCCCCAGCATTTT.

This clonotype was picked up many times. This chain joins TRBV2 and TRBJ1-4; D gene ambiguous. The CDR3 is 12 amino acids. Deletions cut 3 bases from V and 6 bases from J, with 5 bases between. In germline, CDR1 is SNHLY, CDR2 FYNNEI. The CDR3: CASSDGDEKLFF. As DNA, the CDR3 is TGTGCCAGCAGTGACGGGGATGAAAAACTGTTTTTT.

The sample holds many counts of this clonotype. The V call is TRBV20-1, the J call TRBJ2-7, with TRBD2 identical over 11 bases. CDR1 is DFQATT and CDR2 is SNEGSKA in the germline V gene (reference sequence). The CDR3 has 13 residues. The ends lost 6 bases at V and 1 base at J; junction bases unmatched: 2. The CDR3 coding sequence is TGCAGTGCCCCTAGCGGGAGGTCCTACGAGCAGTACTTC. Translated, it gives CSAPSGRSYEQYF.

Comment on this clonotype: A much more abundant neighbour one base away suggests this may be a read error. This chain links TRBV4-1 with TRBJ1-4, with D possibly being TRBD1 (5 bases). The length of the CDR3 is 11 residues. The germline gives CDR1 MGHRA, CDR2 YSYEKL. Trimming shortened V by 3 bases and J by 10 bases, and 6 bases separated the two germline ends. This chain's CDR3 is CASSHGGKLFF. In DNA, the CDR3 is TGCGCCAGCAGCCATGGGGGAAAACTGTTTTTT.

This clonotype appeared many times. V usage is TRBV5-1 and J usage is TRBJ1-1; D may be TRBD1 (6 bases). CDR3 length equals 14 residues. Per the germline V gene, CDR1 is SGHRS and CDR2 is YFSETQ. Trimming shortened V by 3 bases and J by 4 bases, and 13 bases separated the two germline ends. The CDR3 region has the DNA TGCGCCAGCAGCTCCCCAGGGGCGTTCACTGAAGCTTTCTTT. Translating it yields CASSSPGAFTEAFF.

Of note for this clonotype: A much larger clone differs by one base, so this may be a read error. The chain uses TRBV2 and TRBJ2-2; 12 bases align to TRBD2. CDR1 and CDR2 (germline): SNHLY, FYNNEI. With V trimmed by 2 bases and J by 2 bases, 9 bases remained unmatched. The CDR3 has 19 residues. CDR3 region: CASSERVLAGGPNTGELFF. The CDR3 nucleotides read TGTGCCAGCAGTGAACGGGTTCTAGCGGGGGGGCCAAACACCGGGGAGCTGTTTTTT.

This clonotype has ten or more counts. The chain links TRBV28 to TRBJ2-7, with 7 nucleotides matching TRBD2. The CDR3 has 16 residues. Per germline, CDR1 MDHEN and CDR2 SYDVKM. The junction had 7 bases not matched to a gene; V was cut back by 0 bases and J by 2 bases. This CDR3 reads CASSLWGGSKTYEQYF. In DNA form, the CDR3 reads TGTGCCAGCAGTTTATGGGGCGGGAGTAAGACCTACGAGCAGTACTTC.

This clonotype was found many times. The chain employs TRBV20-1 and TRBJ1-1; TRBD1 matches at 7 bases. V trimming: 6 bases; J trimming: 1 base; junction bases outside the gene matches: 5. CDR3 length: 13 amino acids. Germline V lookup: CDR1 DFQATT, CDR2 SNEGSKA (reference sequence). CDR3 sequence reads: CSAGGLPNTEAFF. In DNA form, the CDR3 reads TGCAGTGCAGGGGGCTTGCCGAACACTGAAGCTTTCTTT.

In its sample, this clonotype was seen many times. J is TRBJ2-2 and V is TRBV5-1; no reliable D call. Germline V lookup: CDR1 SGHRS, CDR2 YFSETQ. The CDR3 totals 13 residues. The V and J ends lost 6 bases and 5 bases respectively, with 11 bases between them. CDR3 in amino acids: CASTKLGTGELFF. In DNA, the CDR3 is TGCGCCAGCACCAAACTCGGTACCGGGGAGCTGTTTTTT. Complete variable domain (other parts from reference TRBV5-1 and TRBJ2-2): KAGVTQTPRYLIKTRGQQVTLSCSPISGHRSVSWYQQTPGQGLQFLFEYFSETQRNKGNFPGRFSGRQFSNSRSEMNVSTLELGDSALYLCASTKLGTGELFFGEGSRLTVL.

This clonotype has only a few counts. A much larger clone sits a single nucleotide away, making a read error possible. The chain has TRBV20-1 and TRBJ1-1; weak D call: TRBD1 (6 bases). The CDR3 is 13 residues long. The germline gives CDR1 DFQATT, CDR2 SNEGSKA (reference sequence). CDR3 sequence (DNA): TGCAGTGCCACCGACAGGTGGAACACTGTAGCTTTCTTT. Protein: CSATDRWNTVAFF.

In this sample, this clonotype turned up many times. V gene TRBV2 combines with J gene TRBJ1-1; D is possibly TRBD1 (5 bases). Trimming stripped 4 bases from V and 2 bases from J, with 8 bases between. CDR1 and CDR2 (germline): SNHLY, FYNNEI. The CDR3 is made up of 13 amino acids. The CDR3 region has the DNA TGTGCCAGCAGTGTAGACAGTAACACTGAAGCTTTCTTT. Translation: CASSVDSNTEAFF.

This clonotype was detected only a few times. The J gene is TRBJ2-1, the V gene TRBV20-1; D gene uncertain. Deletions cut 0 bases from V and 8 bases from J, with 5 bases between. The length of the CDR3 is 11 residues. The germline CDR1 and CDR2 sequences are DFQATT and SNEGSKA (reference sequence). The CDR3 sequence: CSARDSYEQFF. The CDR3 DNA sequence: TGCAGTGCTAGAGATTCATATGAGCAGTTCTTC.

This clonotype was seen at least ten times. CDR3 region: CSAPVFTGTSTQYF. As DNA, the CDR3 is TGCAGCGCCCCCGTATTCACCGGGACTAGTACGCAGTATTTT. V is TRBV29-1 and J is TRBJ2-3; 8 bases match TRBD2. The CDR3 contains 14 residues. Germline V gene lookup returns CDR1 SQVTM and CDR2 ANQGSEA. The trim removed 7 bases at V and 8 bases at J, leaving 14 bases unmatched.

The chain employs TRBV12-3 or TRBV12-4 and TRBJ1-2; D unclear. The CDR3 spans 11 residues. V shed 1 base and J shed 6 bases, with 3 bases lying between them. CDR3 bases: TGTGCCAGCAGTTTAGGAGATGGCTACACCTTC. This translates into CASSLGDGYTF.

This rearrangement joins TRBV30 to TRBJ1-1, with TRBD1 matching over 8 bases. The CDR3 spans 12 residues. V shed 5 bases, J shed 13 bases, and the junction held 12 bases outside the gene matches. The germline CDR1 and CDR2 sequences are GTSNPN and SVGIG (reference sequence). CDR3 in amino acids: CAWSTGAGWGFF. DNA for the CDR3: TGTGCCTGGTCGACAGGGGCTGGCTGGGGTTTCTTT.